The text below deals with one T cell receptor (beta chain). A much larger clonotype is one base distant, so this may be a read error. The data derive from a study of early T cells in non-severe SARS-CoV-2 infection. Individual cDNA molecules each received unique molecular identifiers attached to them. TCRdb re-analysed the 5' RACE reads in MiXCR, keeping a single row per CDR3 protein. The sample has 17,000 or so distinct CDR3 sequences, about 5.6% seen once. The CDR3 length is 12 residues. Germline V gene sequence: CDR1 SEHNR, CDR2 FQNEAQ (reference sequence). The source was whole blood, collected at baseline. This sequence was found in an adult who was a healthcare worker with PCR-confirmed SARS-CoV-2 infection or an uninfected control (not recorded which). The chain is built from TRBV7-9 and TRBJ2-2; no definite D call. The CDR3 coding sequence is TGTGTCAGCAGCCCTGGGACCGGGGAGCTGTTTTTT. As protein: CVSSPGTGELFF.